This T cell receptor (beta chain) originates from a study of type 1 regulatory T cells. V was trimmed by 4 bases and J by 6 bases, leaving 19 bases between them. CDR1 and CDR2 (germline): SGHVS, FQNEAQ. CDR3 length: 16 residues. TCRdb reprocessed the reads with MiXCR, giving one entry per CDR3 protein. The repertoire holds roughly 40,000 distinct CDR3 sequences, with 9.5% to 15% as singletons. This clonotype was seen a few times. Its antigen is not identified. This receptor was identified in a human donor in good health. This sequence joins TRBV7-8 and TRBJ2-1; D tentatively fits TRBD1 or TRBD2 (5 bases each). Sequencing used cultured non-Tr1 T cells, either the whole culture or a sorted T cell fraction (not recorded which). The CDR3 coding sequence is TGTGCCAGCAGCTCCGATCACGGGGCTTATTTCAATGAGCAGTTCTTC. Its protein is CASSSDHGAYFNEQFF.